This T cell receptor beta chain is from a study of regulatory T cells in long-lasting Graves disease. This clonotype was observed at least ten times. According to the study, TCR beta libraries were built with iRepertoire HTBI primers and CDR3-region Arm-PCR. Each CDR3 protein gets one entry after TCRdb re-called the multiplex PCR reads with MiXCR. The profile shows roughly 530,000 distinct CDR3 sequences, roughly 15% of them singletons. Described time point: newly diagnosed GD, antithyroid drugs for less than 3 months. PBMC-extracted RNA yielded the TCR library. This CDR3 has 15 amino acids. From germline, CDR1 is MDHEN and CDR2 SYDVKM. The J segment lost 5 bases and the V segment lost 5 bases, leaving 9 bases of the junction unmatched. These data were also reused for a study on T cells in Graves' hyperthyroidism and ophthalmopathy.

Here the sequenced sample was peripheral blood mononuclear cells (PBMCs), taken at new diagnosis, from a patient treated with antithyroid drugs. The receptor comes from a woman between 40 and 65 years old with Graves disease. The V call is TRBV28, the J call TRBJ1-2; 9 nucleotides match TRBD1. CDR3 loop: CASSEHGTGLYGYTF. CDR3 in DNA: TGTGCCAGCAGTGAACACGGGACAGGGCTTTATGGCTACACCTTC.